This entry is about one TCR beta chain. This CDR3 is built from 14 residues. The trim removed 6 bases at V and 0 bases at J, leaving 4 bases unmatched. The germline gives CDR1 ENHRY, CDR2 SYGVKD. This specimen comes from a study of blood T cell repertoires in COVID-19. The table came from immunoSEQ multiplex PCR; TCRdb's copy has only in-frame clones and leaves some out. The data show 250,000 or so clones, roughly four fifths seen once. The V call is TRBV10-3, the J call TRBJ2-7; 8 positions agree with TRBD1. The sample consisted of peripheral blood. The TCR comes from a man at least 80 years old with acute or convalescent COVID-19. The CDR3 is CAIRGDRSSYEQYF. The CDR3 DNA follows: TGTGCCATCAGAGGGGACAGGAGCTCCTACGAGCAGTACTTC.